One sample yielded the 30 T cell receptor beta chains listed below, sequenced in a study of shared clonotypes between healthy human individuals. Profiling relied on immunoSEQ multiplex PCR, and the TCRdb table lists in-frame clones only, not all of them. The sample has approximately 1,500,000 clones, around 97% seen once. The sequencing sample was made of naive CD4+ T cells sorted from blood. As for subset: CD45RA+ positively selected. The receptors originated from a young man in good health.

The V and J genes are TRBV6-6 and TRBJ1-4; D may be TRBD1 (6 bases). Germline CDR1 reads MNHNY; CDR2 reads SVGAGI (reference sequence). V dropped 4 bases and J dropped 8 bases, with 17 bases sitting between them. This CDR3 spans 15 amino acids. CDR3 sequence reads: CASSFTRDIGEKLFF. The CDR3 region has the DNA TGTGCCAGCAGTTTTACTCGGGACATTGGCGAAAAACTGTTTTTT.

The genes are TRBV5-4 and TRBJ1-1; possibly TRBD1 for D (5 bases). Deletions cut 5 bases from V and 4 bases from J, with 21 bases between. Germline loops: CDR1 SGHNT, CDR2 YYREEE (reference sequence). The CDR3 is 16 amino acids. The CDR3: CASRWGQGWAGTEAFF. In nucleotides, the CDR3 is TGTGCCAGCAGATGGGGCCAAGGCTGGGCAGGCACTGAAGCTTTCTTT. The variable domain in full, completed from reference TRBV5-4 and TRBJ1-1, reads ETGVTQSPTHLIKTRGQQVTLRCSSQSGHNTVSWYQQALGQGPQFIFQYYREEENGRGNFPPRFSGLQFPNYSSELNVNALELDDSALYLCASRWGQGWAGTEAFFGQGTRLTVV.

The rearrangement joins TRBV7-8 to TRBJ2-5, with D possibly matching TRBD2 (6 bases). V was cut by 5 bases and J by 3 bases, with 19 bases left in between. This CDR3 region has 16 residues. CDR1 and CDR2 (germline): SGHVS, FQNEAQ. CDR3 in DNA: TGTGCCAGCAGCCTATACCGGGACTCCACTGAAGAGACCCAGTACTTC. Its protein is CASSLYRDSTEETQYF.

This clone was seen once. The chain carries TRBV6-5 and TRBJ2-5; 7 nucleotides match TRBD1. Germline trimming cut 2 bases from V and 4 bases from J; bases unmatched to any gene: 10. CDR3 length equals 16 residues. Germline V lookup: CDR1 MNHEY, CDR2 SVGAGI. The CDR3 DNA follows: TGTGCCAGCAGTTACGGGTTGGGGACAGTCGGAGAGACCCAGTACTTC. This encodes CASSYGLGTVGETQYF.

The rearrangement joins TRBV28 to TRBJ1-1; 9 bases are a match to TRBD1. The CDR3 contains 15 residues. The germline V gene encodes CDR1 MDHEN and CDR2 SYDVKM. The ends lost 4 bases at V and 5 bases at J; junction bases unmatched: 8. This chain's CDR3 is CASSSYRGRETEAFF. For the CDR3, the DNA is TGTGCCAGCAGTTCATACAGGGGGCGAGAGACTGAAGCTTTCTTT.

The chain has TRBV5-4 and TRBJ2-7, with 7 bases lining up with TRBD1. This CDR3 has 14 amino acids. Losses at the gene ends were 4 bases for V and 5 bases for J; bases not matched to a gene: 9. Germline loops: CDR1 SGHNT, CDR2 YYREEE (reference sequence). The CDR3 coding sequence is TGTGCCAGCAGCGATCGACAGGGCGTCGACGAGCAGTACTTC. Its protein product is CASSDRQGVDEQYF.

A remark on this clone: The same CDR3 is also encoded by other DNA sequences in this sample. The genes are TRBV5-1 and TRBJ1-1; D may be TRBD1 (5 bases). V lost 0 bases and J lost 5, with 11 bases in between. The CDR3 loop spans 14 amino acids. Germline lookup yields CDR1 SGHRS and CDR2 YFSETQ. The CDR3 spells CASSLAAGRTEAFF. CDR3 nucleotides: TGCGCCAGCAGCTTGGCGGCAGGGCGGACTGAAGCTTTCTTT.

The V and J genes are TRBV5-1 and TRBJ2-1, with TRBD1 matching 9 bases. The length of the CDR3 is 16 residues. Trimming took 0 bases from V and 7 from J; bases not matched to a gene: 8. Germline V gene sequence: CDR1 SGHRS, CDR2 YFSETQ. The CDR3 sequence is CASSLAMGQGVNEQFF. The CDR3 nucleotides are TGCGCCAGCAGCTTGGCCATGGGACAGGGCGTAAATGAGCAGTTCTTC.

The V call is TRBV28, the J call TRBJ2-7; 8 bases align to TRBD2. Germline assignment: CDR1 MDHEN and CDR2 SYDVKM. The CDR3 covers 14 residues. J lost 3 bases, V lost 6 bases, and 7 bases had no gene match. This CDR3 reads CASRESGGGYEQYF. CDR3 nucleotide sequence: TGTGCCAGCAGGGAAAGCGGGGGAGGCTACGAGCAGTACTTC.

This sequence joins TRBV7-9 and TRBJ2-1; 7 bases agree with TRBD2. Germline loops: CDR1 SEHNR, CDR2 FQNEAQ (reference sequence). This CDR3 comprises 14 residues. V lost 5 bases to trimming and J lost 8 bases; unmatched junction nucleotides: 9. Here the CDR3 reads CASSPGLVSDEQFF. The DNA of the CDR3 is TGTGCCAGCAGCCCAGGACTAGTTTCCGATGAGCAGTTCTTC.

This rearrangement joins TRBV29-1 to TRBJ1-4; D unresolved. V shed 4 bases and J shed 7 bases, with 4 bases lying between them. The CDR3 runs to 10 residues. CDR1 is SQVTM, CDR2 ANQGSEA, per germline. Here the CDR3 DNA reads TGCAGCGTTGCGGGTGAAAAACTGTTTTTT. Translated: CSVAGEKLFF.

Turning to this clone: The identical CDR3 is also encoded by other nucleotide sequences in the sample. The V gene is TRBV29-1, the J gene TRBJ1-4; D is possibly TRBD1 (5 bases). This CDR3 has 12 residues. V lost 4 bases to trimming and J lost 8 bases, with 11 bases between them. Germline-derived CDR1 and CDR2 are SQVTM and ANQGSEA. The CDR3 DNA reads TGCAGCGTTGTAGGGGTGGGAGAAAAACTGTTTTTT. This codes for CSVVGVGEKLFF.

The chain has TRBV7-3 and TRBJ2-3; the match to TRBD2 covers 12 bases. The V gene's germline CDR1 is SGHTA and CDR2 FQGTGA. V dropped 5 bases and J dropped 4; count of bases not matched to a gene: 7. The CDR3 is 16 residues long. CDR3 residues: CASSLLAGGPPDTQYF. CDR3 nucleotide sequence: TGTGCCAGCAGCCTGCTAGCGGGAGGGCCTCCAGATACGCAGTATTTT.

The V and J genes are TRBV6-5 and TRBJ1-3; TRBD1 aligns across 8 bases. Germline values: CDR1 MNHEY, CDR2 SVGAGI. V lost 4 bases, J lost 2 bases, and 1 base stayed unmatched. The CDR3 spans 14 residues. In DNA, the CDR3 is TGTGCCAGCAGTTCCAGGGGGCCTGGAAACACCATATATTTT. It yields the protein CASSSRGPGNTIYF.

The sample holds one count of this clone. V is TRBV29-1 and J is TRBJ2-3, with D maybe TRBD2 (7 bases). Trimming took 4 bases from V and 11 from J, leaving 19 bases between them. Per germline, CDR1 SQVTM and CDR2 ANQGSEA. CDR3 length: 13 amino acids. CDR3 nucleotide sequence: TGCAGCGTTGTGGGGGGGGCTAGCGGAAGGCAGTATTTT. Encoded protein: CSVVGGASGRQYF.

J is TRBJ2-5 and V is TRBV4-3; D gene ambiguous. Trimming left V 0 bases short and J 0 bases short, with 17 bases between. In germline, CDR1 is LGHNA, CDR2 YSLEER. This CDR3 spans 18 amino acids. For the CDR3, the DNA is TGCGCCAGCAGCCAAGATGTCGCATTTGCAGGAGACCAAGAGACCCAGTACTTC. Translation: CASSQDVAFAGDQETQYF.

The chain combines TRBV30 with TRBJ1-3; D is ambiguous. Germline assignment: CDR1 GTSNPN and CDR2 SVGIG (reference sequence). The V end was cut by 4 bases, the J end by 0 bases, with 10 bases between. CDR3 size: 14 residues. In DNA form, the CDR3 reads TGTGCCTGGACCAACAGTATCTCTGGAAACACCATATATTTT. Protein product: CAWTNSISGNTIYF.

The chain links TRBV15 to TRBJ1-5; D possibly corresponds to TRBD1 (5 bases). From germline, CDR1 is LNHNV and CDR2 YYDKDF (reference sequence). This CDR3 is built from 15 residues. The V gene lost 3 bases and the J gene lost 6 bases, with 15 bases spanning the gap. CDR3 DNA sequence: TGTGCCACCAGCAGTTGGTCAGGGCCGGGTCAGCCCCAGCATTTT. Translating it yields CATSSWSGPGQPQHF.

The chain carries TRBV2 and TRBJ2-7, with D perhaps TRBD2 (6 bases). The CDR3 runs 15 residues. V was trimmed by 5 bases and J by 5 bases, leaving 19 bases between them. Germline V gene data show CDR1 as SNHLY and CDR2 as FYNNEI. CDR3 DNA: TGTGCCAGCAGTAGTCGGGCGGGGAATGGCCACGAGCAGTACTTC. It specifies CASSSRAGNGHEQYF.

This clone was detected once. V usage is TRBV7-6 and J usage is TRBJ1-3; the match to TRBD1 covers 7 bases. CDR1 is SGHVS and CDR2 is FNYEAQ in the germline V gene. The CDR3 spans 15 residues. Unmatched junction bases numbered 2, after V lost 1 base and J lost 2 bases. Written as DNA, the CDR3 is TGTGCCAGCAGCTTAGGCAGGGGGGCTGGAAACACCATATATTTT. Protein: CASSLGRGAGNTIYF.

This clone was counted a few times. The identical CDR3 is also encoded by other nucleotide sequences in the sample. The V and J genes are TRBV5-1 and TRBJ1-1; D gene unclear. V lost 1 base, J lost 1 base, and 5 bases lay in between. The CDR3 has 13 residues. Germline assignment: CDR1 SGHRS and CDR2 YFSETQ. The CDR3 here is CASSLLQNTEAFF. The DNA for the CDR3 is TGCGCCAGCAGCTTGCTACAGAACACTGAAGCTTTCTTT.

The chain joins TRBV7-8 to TRBJ1-5, with TRBD1 identical over 8 bases. The CDR3 extends over 20 amino acids. V trimming: 2 bases; J trimming: 0 bases; junction bases outside the gene matches: 15. CDR1 and CDR2 (germline): SGHVS, FQNEAQ. DNA of the CDR3: TGTGCCAGCAGCTTAAGGTTAAAGTTTGGACAGGGAAATAGCAATCAGCCCCAGCATTTT. Amino acids: CASSLRLKFGQGNSNQPQHF.

The CDR3 sequence: CASSISRQGASYEQYF. The CDR3 coding sequence is TGTGCCAGTAGTATATCCAGGCAGGGGGCCTCCTACGAGCAGTACTTC. The V gene is TRBV19, the J gene TRBJ2-7, with TRBD1 matching 8 bases. The CDR3 runs 16 residues. The germline gives CDR1 LNHDA, CDR2 SQIVND (reference sequence). Germline trimming cut 2 bases from V and 0 bases from J; bases unmatched to any gene: 6.

J is TRBJ2-1 and V is TRBV7-6; 8 bases match TRBD2. CDR1 and CDR2 from the germline V gene are SGHVS and FNYEAQ. The length of the CDR3 is 17 residues. Trimming removed 4 bases from V and 2 bases from J; junction bases left unmatched: 10. The CDR3 protein is CASSSYGPGRAYNEQFF. The CDR3 DNA is TGTGCCAGCAGCTCGTATGGGCCCGGGAGGGCCTACAATGAGCAGTTCTTC.

The gene calls are TRBV11-2 and TRBJ2-7, with 13 nucleotides matching TRBD2. The trim removed 4 bases at V and 1 base at J, leaving 7 bases unmatched. Germline V CDR1 and CDR2: SGHAT, FQNNGV. This CDR3 contains 17 residues. CDR3 residues: CASSSGGTSGISYEQYF. The CDR3 nucleotides read TGTGCCAGCAGCTCCGGAGGGACTAGCGGGATTTCCTACGAGCAGTACTTC.

The chain combines TRBV19 with TRBJ1-2; D is perhaps TRBD1 (5 bases). With 4 bases removed from V and 0 bases from J, the gap between germline ends came to 6 bases. From germline, CDR1 is LNHDA and CDR2 SQIVND (reference sequence). The CDR3 is made up of 13 amino acids. This chain's CDR3 is CASSTTANYGYTF. The CDR3 DNA sequence: TGTGCCAGTAGTACGACAGCTAACTATGGCTACACCTTC.

The chain recombines TRBV27 with TRBJ1-2; a possible D gene is TRBD1 (5 bases). Germline values: CDR1 MNHEY, CDR2 SMNVEV (reference sequence). CDR3 length equals 13 residues. Trimming took off 8 bases at V and 4 bases at J, with 14 bases between the two ends. CDR3 in DNA: TGTGCCAGCGGGGGTAGGGGCGGCTATGGCTACACCTTC. Translating it yields CASGGRGGYGYTF.

The chain joins TRBV7-9 to TRBJ2-1; D possibly corresponds to TRBD2 (5 bases). This CDR3 has 15 amino acids. Germline CDR1 is SEHNR and CDR2 is FQNEAQ (reference sequence). V was trimmed by 1 base and J by 8 bases, leaving 15 bases between them. The CDR3 nucleotides are TGTGCCAGCAGCTTAGTGCTAGCTGGCCTGGATGAGCAGTTCTTC. Amino acid sequence: CASSLVLAGLDEQFF.

The chain has TRBV7-8 and TRBJ1-2; D not resolved. Trimming took 5 bases from V and 2 from J, leaving 9 bases between them. Germline CDR1 reads SGHVS; CDR2 reads FQNEAQ. The CDR3 loop spans 13 amino acids. The CDR3 bases are TGTGCCAGCAGCGATAACATGAACTATGGCTACACCTTC. Translated, it gives CASSDNMNYGYTF. Complete variable domain (other parts from reference TRBV7-8 and TRBJ1-2): GAGVSQSPRYKVAKRGQDVALRCDPISGHVSLFWYQQALGQGPEFLTYFQNEAQLDKSGLPSDRFFAERPEGSVSTLKIQRTQQEDSAVYLCASSDNMNYGYTFGSGTRLTVV.

The chain couples TRBV7-6 to TRBJ2-2; D is perhaps TRBD2 (6 bases). The CDR3 runs 15 residues. V lost 6 bases and J 0 bases, leaving 11 bases between the germline ends. Germline V gene sequence: CDR1 SGHVS, CDR2 FNYEAQ. This CDR3 reads CASRLGGANTGELFF. CDR3 bases: TGTGCCAGCAGACTTGGCGGGGCGAACACCGGGGAGCTGTTTTTT. Full variable domain (missing parts from reference TRBV7-6 and TRBJ2-2): GAGVSQSPRYKVTKRGQDVALRCDPISGHVSLYWYRQALGQGPEFLTYFNYEAQQDKSGLPNDRFSAERPEGSISTLTIQRTEQRDSAMYRCASRLGGANTGELFFGEGSRLTVL.